This T cell receptor beta chain emerged from a study of blood T cell repertoires in COVID-19. Study overall: Sites across the United States, Italy and Spain contributed samples from acute and convalescent COVID-19. The cDNA or gDNA used as material had been derived from T cells, B-cell-depleted T cells, or PBMCs.

Under the authors' procedure: Amplifying reference gene primers gave estimates of nucleated cell counts. Data came from immunoSEQ multiplex PCR; TCRdb stores just in-frame clones and leaves some out. V, J and clone size reflect that table, while D and trimming were determined from the DNA. Among some 150,000 clones, around nine tenths were seen once, and the ten largest hold roughly 3.6%. CDR1 is MNHNS and CDR2 is SASEGT in the germline V gene. J gave up 8 bases and V 2 bases, and 12 bases lay outside the gene matches. This CDR3 is 16 amino acids long. The V call is TRBV6-1, the J call TRBJ1-5, with 7 bases that match TRBD1. The TCR originated in a man aged 18 to 29 with active or convalescent COVID-19. The sample comprised peripheral blood. The CDR3 region is CASSEIETGIREPQHF. The DNA of the CDR3 is TGTGCCAGCAGTGAAATAGAGACAGGGATTAGGGAGCCCCAGCATTTT.